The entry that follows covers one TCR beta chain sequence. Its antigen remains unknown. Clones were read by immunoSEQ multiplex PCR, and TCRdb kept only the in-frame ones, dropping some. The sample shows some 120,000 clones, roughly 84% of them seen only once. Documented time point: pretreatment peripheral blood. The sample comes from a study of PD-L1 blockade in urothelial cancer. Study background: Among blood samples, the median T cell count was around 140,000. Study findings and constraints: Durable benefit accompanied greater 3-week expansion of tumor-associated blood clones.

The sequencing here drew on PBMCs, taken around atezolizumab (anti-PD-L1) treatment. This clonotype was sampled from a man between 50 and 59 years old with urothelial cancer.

This chain's CDR3 is CASSPILDNEQFF. The CDR3 DNA follows: TGTGCCAGCTCGCCAATACTGGACAATGAGCAGTTCTTC. The gene calls are TRBV18 and TRBJ2-1; unclear D gene. Trimming stripped 6 bases from V and 5 bases from J, with 11 bases between. CDR3 length: 13 residues. Germline CDR1 reads KGHSH; CDR2 reads LQKENI.